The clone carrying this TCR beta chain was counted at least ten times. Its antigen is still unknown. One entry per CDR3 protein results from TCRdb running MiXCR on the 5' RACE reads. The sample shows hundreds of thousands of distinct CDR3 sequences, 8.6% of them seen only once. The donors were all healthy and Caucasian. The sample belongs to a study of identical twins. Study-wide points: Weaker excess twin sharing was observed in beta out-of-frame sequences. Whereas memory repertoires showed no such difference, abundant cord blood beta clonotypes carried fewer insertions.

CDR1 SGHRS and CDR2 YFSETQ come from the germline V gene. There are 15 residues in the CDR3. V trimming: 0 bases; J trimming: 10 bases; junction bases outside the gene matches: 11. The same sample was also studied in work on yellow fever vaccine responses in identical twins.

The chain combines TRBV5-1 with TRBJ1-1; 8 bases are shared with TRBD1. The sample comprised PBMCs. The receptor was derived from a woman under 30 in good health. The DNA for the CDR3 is TGCGCCAGCAGCTTGGGGCCCTTGACAGGGGACCGAGCTTTCTTT. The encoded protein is CASSLGPLTGDRAFF.